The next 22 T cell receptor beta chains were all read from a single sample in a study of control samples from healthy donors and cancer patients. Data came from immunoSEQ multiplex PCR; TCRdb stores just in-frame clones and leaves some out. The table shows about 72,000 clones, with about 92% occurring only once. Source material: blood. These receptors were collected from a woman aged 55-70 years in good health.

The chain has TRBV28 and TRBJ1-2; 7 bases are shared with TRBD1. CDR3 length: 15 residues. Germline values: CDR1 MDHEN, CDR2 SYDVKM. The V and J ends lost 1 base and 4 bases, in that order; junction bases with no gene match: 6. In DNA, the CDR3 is TGTGCCAGCAGTTTATTGGACAGGCCGACCTATGGCTACACCTTC. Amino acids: CASSLLDRPTYGYTF.

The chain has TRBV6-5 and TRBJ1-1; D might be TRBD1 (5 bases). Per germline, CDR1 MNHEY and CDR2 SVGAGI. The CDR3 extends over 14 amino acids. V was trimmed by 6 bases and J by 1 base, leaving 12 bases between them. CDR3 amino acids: CASRITTGNTEAFF. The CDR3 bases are TGTGCCAGCAGGATTACTACAGGGAACACTGAAGCTTTCTTT.

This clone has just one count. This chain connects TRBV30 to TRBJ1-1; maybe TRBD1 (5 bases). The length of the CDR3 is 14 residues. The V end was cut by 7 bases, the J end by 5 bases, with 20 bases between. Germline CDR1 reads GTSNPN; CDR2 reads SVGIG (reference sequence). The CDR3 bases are TGTGCCTCGGACCAGGGATTTGTGGGGACTGAAGCTTTCTTT. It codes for CASDQGFVGTEAFF.

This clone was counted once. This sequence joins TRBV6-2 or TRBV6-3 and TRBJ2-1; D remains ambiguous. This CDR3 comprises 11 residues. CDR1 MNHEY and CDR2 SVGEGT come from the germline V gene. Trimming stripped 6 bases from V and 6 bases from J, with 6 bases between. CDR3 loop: CASSLVNEQFF. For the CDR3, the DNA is TGTGCCAGCAGCCTAGTCAATGAGCAGTTCTTC.

For the CDR3, the DNA is TGTGCCAGCAGTTACACCTCAAGATTAGAGCAGTACTTC. Translating it yields CASSYTSRLEQYF. The J gene is TRBJ2-7, the V gene TRBV6-2 or TRBV6-3, with unresolved D. The V end was cut by 2 bases, the J end by 7 bases, with 12 bases between. CDR1 is MNHEY and CDR2 is SVGEGT in the germline V gene. This CDR3 comprises 13 residues.

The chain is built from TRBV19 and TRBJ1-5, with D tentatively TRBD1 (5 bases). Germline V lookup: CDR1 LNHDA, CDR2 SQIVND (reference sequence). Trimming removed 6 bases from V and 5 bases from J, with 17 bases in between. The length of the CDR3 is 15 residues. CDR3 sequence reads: CASRRLSGGDQPQHF. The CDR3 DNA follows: TGTGCCAGTAGGAGATTGTCTGGGGGAGATCAGCCCCAGCATTTT.

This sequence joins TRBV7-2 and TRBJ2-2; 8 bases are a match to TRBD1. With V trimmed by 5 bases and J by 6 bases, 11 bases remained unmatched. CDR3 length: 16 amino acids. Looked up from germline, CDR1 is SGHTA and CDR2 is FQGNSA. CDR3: CASSPYGQGDSGELFF. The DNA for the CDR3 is TGTGCCAGCAGCCCGTACGGACAGGGCGATTCCGGGGAGCTGTTTTTT.

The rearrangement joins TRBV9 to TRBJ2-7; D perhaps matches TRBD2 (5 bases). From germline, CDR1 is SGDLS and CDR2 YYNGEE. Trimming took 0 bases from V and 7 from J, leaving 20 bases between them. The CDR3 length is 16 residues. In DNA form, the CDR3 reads TGTGCCAGCAGCGTAGGGCCCGCGGCCGGGGAAGGGGAGCAGTACTTC. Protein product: CASSVGPAAGEGEQYF.

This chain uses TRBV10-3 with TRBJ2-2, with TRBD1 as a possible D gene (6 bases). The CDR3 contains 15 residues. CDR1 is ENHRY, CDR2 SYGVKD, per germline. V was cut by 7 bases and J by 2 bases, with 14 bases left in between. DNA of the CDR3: TGTGCCATCACGTCGGGGACAACTAACACCGGGGAGCTGTTTTTT. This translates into CAITSGTTNTGELFF.

As DNA, the CDR3 is TGTGCCAGCAGCAACGGTATAGCGGGACAGGGCGGCTCCACTGAAGCTTTCTTT. Amino acids: CASSNGIAGQGGSTEAFF. This rearrangement joins TRBV21-1 to TRBJ1-1; the table names TRBD1, a call not compared with the DNA. TRBV21-1 is a documented pseudogene. The CDR3 contains 18 residues.

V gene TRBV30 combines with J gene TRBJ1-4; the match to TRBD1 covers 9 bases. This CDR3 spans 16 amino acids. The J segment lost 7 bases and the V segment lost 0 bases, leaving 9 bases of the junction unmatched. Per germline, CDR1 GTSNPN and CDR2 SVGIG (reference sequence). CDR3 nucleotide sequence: TGTGCCTGGAGTGTACAGGGGGCGAAGGTTTTTGAAAAACTGTTTTTT. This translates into CAWSVQGAKVFEKLFF.

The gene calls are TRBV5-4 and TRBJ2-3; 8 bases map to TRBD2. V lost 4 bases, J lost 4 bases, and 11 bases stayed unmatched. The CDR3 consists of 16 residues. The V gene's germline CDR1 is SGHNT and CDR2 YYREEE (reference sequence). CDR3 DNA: TGTGCCAGCAGCCACGGGACTAGTGGTATCGCAGATACGCAGTATTTT. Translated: CASSHGTSGIADTQYF.

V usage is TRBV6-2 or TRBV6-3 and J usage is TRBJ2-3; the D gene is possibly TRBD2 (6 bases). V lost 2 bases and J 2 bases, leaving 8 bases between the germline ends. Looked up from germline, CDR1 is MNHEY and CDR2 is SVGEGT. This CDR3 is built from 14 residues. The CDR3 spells CASSYGTYTDTQYF. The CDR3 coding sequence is TGTGCCAGCAGTTACGGGACTTACACAGATACGCAGTATTTT.

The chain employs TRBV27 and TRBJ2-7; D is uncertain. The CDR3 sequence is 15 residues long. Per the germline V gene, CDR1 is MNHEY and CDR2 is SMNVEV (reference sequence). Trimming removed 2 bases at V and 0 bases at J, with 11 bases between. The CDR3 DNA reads TGTGCCAGCAGTTTAATTAGGATTAGCTCCTACGAGCAGTACTTC. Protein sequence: CASSLIRISSYEQYF.

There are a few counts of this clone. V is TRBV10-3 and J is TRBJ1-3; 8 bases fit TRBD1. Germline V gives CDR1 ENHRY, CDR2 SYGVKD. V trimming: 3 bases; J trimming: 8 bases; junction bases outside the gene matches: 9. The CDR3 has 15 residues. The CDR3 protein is CAISENRGTVDTIYF. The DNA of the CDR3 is TGTGCCATCAGTGAAAACAGGGGGACGGTAGACACCATATATTTT.

In DNA form, the CDR3 reads TGCGCCAGCAGCTTGAATATGAACACTGAAGCTTTCTTT. Translated: CASSLNMNTEAFF. This chain joins TRBV5-1 and TRBJ1-1; the D is unclear. The CDR3 covers 13 residues. Germline V gene sequence: CDR1 SGHRS, CDR2 YFSETQ. The V gene lost 1 base and the J gene lost 0 bases, with 4 bases spanning the gap.

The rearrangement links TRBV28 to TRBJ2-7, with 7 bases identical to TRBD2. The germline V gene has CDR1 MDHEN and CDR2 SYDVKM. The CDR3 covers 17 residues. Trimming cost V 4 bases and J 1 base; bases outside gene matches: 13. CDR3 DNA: TGTGCCAGCAGTTCGACGTCAGCGGGGTCCTTTTCCTACGAGCAGTACTTC. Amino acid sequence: CASSSTSAGSFSYEQYF.

CDR3 sequence (DNA): TGTGCCAGTAAGGGGCAGAATAATGAAAAACTGTTTTTT. It specifies CASKGQNNEKLFF. V usage is TRBV19 and J usage is TRBJ1-4, with D perhaps TRBD1 (5 bases). V lost 7 bases and J lost 4, with 10 bases in between. Germline-derived CDR1 and CDR2 are LNHDA and SQIVND (reference sequence). The CDR3 has 13 amino acids.

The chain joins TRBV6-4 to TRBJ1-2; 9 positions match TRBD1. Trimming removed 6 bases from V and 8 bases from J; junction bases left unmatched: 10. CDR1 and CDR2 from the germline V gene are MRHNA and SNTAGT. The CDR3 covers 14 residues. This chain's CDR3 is CASRAGQGQGGYTF. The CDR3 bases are TGTGCCAGCAGGGCTGGACAGGGGCAGGGAGGCTACACCTTC.

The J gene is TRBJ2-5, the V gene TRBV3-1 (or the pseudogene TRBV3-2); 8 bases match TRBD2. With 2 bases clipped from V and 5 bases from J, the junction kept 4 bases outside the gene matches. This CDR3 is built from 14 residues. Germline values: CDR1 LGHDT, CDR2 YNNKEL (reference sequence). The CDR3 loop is CASSQLPGGETQYF. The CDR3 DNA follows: TGTGCCAGCAGCCAATTACCGGGAGGGGAGACCCAGTACTTC.

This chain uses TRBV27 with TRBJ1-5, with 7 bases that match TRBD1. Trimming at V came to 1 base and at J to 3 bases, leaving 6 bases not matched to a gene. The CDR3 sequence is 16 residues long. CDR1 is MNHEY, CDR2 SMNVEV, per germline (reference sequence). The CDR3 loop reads CASSLWGRGFNQPQHF. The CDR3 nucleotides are TGTGCCAGCAGTTTATGGGGCAGGGGGTTCAATCAGCCCCAGCATTTT.

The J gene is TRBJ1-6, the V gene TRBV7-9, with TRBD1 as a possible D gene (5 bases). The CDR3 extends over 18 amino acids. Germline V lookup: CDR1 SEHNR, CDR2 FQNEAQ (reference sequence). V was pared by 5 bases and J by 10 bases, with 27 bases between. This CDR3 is CASSRSSYRGGDRSPLHF. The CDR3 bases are TGTGCCAGCAGCCGAAGCTCTTATCGGGGGGGAGATAGATCACCCCTCCACTTT.